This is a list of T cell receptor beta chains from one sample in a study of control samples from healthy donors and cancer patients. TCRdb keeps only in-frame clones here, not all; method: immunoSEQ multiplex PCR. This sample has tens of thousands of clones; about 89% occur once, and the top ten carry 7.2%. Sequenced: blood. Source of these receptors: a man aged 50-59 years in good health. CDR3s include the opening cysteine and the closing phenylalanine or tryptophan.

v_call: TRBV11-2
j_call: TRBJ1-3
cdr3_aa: CASSFRATRSTSSGNTIYF

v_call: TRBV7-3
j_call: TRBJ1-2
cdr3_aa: CASSPTGGNYGYTF

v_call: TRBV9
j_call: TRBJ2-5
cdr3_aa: CASSVGWSEGQETQYF

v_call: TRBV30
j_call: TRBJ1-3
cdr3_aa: CAWDSSGNTIYF

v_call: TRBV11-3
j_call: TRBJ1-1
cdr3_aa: CASSFSYRTAMNTEAFF

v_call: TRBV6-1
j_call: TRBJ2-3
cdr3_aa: CASSELAGATTDTQYF

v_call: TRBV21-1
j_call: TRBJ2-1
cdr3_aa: CASSKFRGTGSDEQFF

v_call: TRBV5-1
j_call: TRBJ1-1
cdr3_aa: CASSLASGPISEAFF

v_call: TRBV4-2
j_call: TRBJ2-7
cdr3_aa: CASSQGLGGSGEQYF

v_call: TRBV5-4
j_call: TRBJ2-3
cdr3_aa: CASSRGGTDTQYF

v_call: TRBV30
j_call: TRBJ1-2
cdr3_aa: CAWLTLPGQGGYTF

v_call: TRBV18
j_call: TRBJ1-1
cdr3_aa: CASSPRTVNTEAFF

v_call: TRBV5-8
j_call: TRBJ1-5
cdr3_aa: CASSLGEVSNQPQHF

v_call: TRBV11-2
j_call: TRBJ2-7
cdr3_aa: CASSFTSGDHEQYF

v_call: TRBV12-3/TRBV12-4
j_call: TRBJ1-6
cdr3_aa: CASSDSGSPLHF

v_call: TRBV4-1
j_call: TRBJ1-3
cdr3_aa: CASSQDAAQQGNTIYF

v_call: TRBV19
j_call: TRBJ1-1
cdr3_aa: CASSIPPSNTEAFF

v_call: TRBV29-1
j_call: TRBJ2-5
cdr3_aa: CSVEKGTSGGWETQYF

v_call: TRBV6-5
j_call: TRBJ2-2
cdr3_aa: CASSYWQGGPGELFF

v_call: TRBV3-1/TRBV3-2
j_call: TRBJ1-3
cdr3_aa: CASSQPGQTTFSSGNTIYF

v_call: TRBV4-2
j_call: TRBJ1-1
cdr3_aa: CASSPSRQSNTEAFF

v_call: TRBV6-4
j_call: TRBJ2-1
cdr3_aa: CASRSSGGSRNEQFF

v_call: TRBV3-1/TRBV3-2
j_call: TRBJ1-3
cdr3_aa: CASSQVSGNTIYF

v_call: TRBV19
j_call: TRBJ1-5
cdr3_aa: CASSIAGGPQPQHF

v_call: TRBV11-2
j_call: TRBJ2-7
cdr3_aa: CASSSRTESYEQYF

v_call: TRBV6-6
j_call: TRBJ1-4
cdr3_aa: CASSYPEKLFF

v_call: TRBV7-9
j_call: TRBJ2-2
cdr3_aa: CASSLLQNTGELFF

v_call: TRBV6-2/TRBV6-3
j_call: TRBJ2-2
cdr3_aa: CASSYPFPTGVNTGELFF

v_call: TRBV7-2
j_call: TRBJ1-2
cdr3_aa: CASSPGTGYGYTF

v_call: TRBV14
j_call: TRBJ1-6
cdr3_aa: CASSQDSPVRGYPGSPLHF

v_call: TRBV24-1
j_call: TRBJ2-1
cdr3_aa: CATSDRLRPYNEQFF

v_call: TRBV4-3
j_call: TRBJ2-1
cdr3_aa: CASSQDGYIIGEQFF

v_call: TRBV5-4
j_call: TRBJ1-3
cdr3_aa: CASSLAGSSSGNTIYF

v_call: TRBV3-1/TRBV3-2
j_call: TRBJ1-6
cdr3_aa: CASSQDSRLYNSPLHF

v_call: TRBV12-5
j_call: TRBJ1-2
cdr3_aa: CASGPVTGRNYGYTF

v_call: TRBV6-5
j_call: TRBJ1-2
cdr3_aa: CASSPDRGPGYTF

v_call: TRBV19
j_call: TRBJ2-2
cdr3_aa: CATRVTNTGELFF

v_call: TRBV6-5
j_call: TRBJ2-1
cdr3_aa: CASLDPAGTNEQFF

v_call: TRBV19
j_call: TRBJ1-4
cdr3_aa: CASTPKTGDGEKLFF

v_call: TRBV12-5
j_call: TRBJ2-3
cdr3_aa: CASGQQASRTDTQYF

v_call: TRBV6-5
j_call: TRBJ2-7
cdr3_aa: CASSYPEGDGHYEQYF

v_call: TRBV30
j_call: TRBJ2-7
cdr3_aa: CAWRRQGLIEQYF